The rows below give T cell receptor beta chains drawn from one sample of a study of cytomegalovirus exposure and HLA in healthy donors. Method: immunoSEQ multiplex PCR; TCRdb's copy keeps in-frame clones and lacks some. Recorded for this sample: about 140,000 clones. The specimen was PBMCs. These receptors all come from a male donor in good health and CMV-seronegative. The CDR3 runs from the conserved cysteine through the conserved F or W. A D gene is named only where the DNA matches it firmly.

D	V	J	CDR3	DNA
TRBD2	TRBV27	TRBJ2-5	CASSFGLAGVGQETQYF	TGTGCCAGCAGTTTCGGACTAGCGGGAGTTGGGCAAGAGACCCAGTACTTC
TRBD1	TRBV5-1	TRBJ2-5	CASSIQGVQETQYF	TGCGCCAGCAGCATACAGGGGGTCCAAGAGACCCAGTACTTC
-	TRBV6-5	TRBJ2-3	CASRRQSPSDTQYF	TGTGCCAGCAGGAGACAGTCTCCCTCAGATACGCAGTATTTT
-	TRBV30	TRBJ1-5	CAWSTGGDQPQHF	TGTGCCTGGAGTACGGGGGGGGATCAGCCCCAGCATTTT
-	TRBV6-1	TRBJ2-7	CASSDQENEQYF	TGTGCCAGCAGTGACCAGGAAAACGAGCAGTACTTC
-	TRBV19	TRBJ2-7	CASSIQGFSYEQYF	TGTGCCAGTAGTATACAGGGATTCTCCTACGAGCAGTACTTC
-	TRBV30	TRBJ1-1	CAWSREGGTEAFF	TGTGCCTGGAGTAGGGAGGGCGGGACTGAAGCTTTCTTT
TRBD2	TRBV7-2	TRBJ2-7	CASSLESSGGAYEQYF	TGTGCCAGCAGCTTAGAGTCTAGCGGGGGGGCCTACGAGCAGTACTTC
TRBD1	TRBV27	TRBJ1-6	CASRTKGGQGRSPLHF	TGTGCCAGCAGGACAAAGGGGGGACAGGGGAGGTCACCCCTCCACTTT
-	TRBV10-2	TRBJ2-1	CASSEVGLAHNEQFF	TGCGCCAGCAGTGAGGTCGGTCTTGCCCACAATGAGCAGTTCTTC
TRBD1	TRBV4-1	TRBJ1-2	CASSQEDRYYGYTF	TGCGCCAGCAGCCAAGAGGACAGGTACTATGGCTACACCTTC
-	TRBV7-9	TRBJ2-5	CATRMGVSETQYF	TGTGCCACCCGAATGGGCGTATCAGAGACCCAGTACTTC
TRBD2	TRBV7-8	TRBJ2-1	CASSFGLAGELMYNEQFF	TGTGCCAGCAGCTTTGGACTAGCGGGGGAGTTAATGTACAATGAGCAGTTCTTC
TRBD2	TRBV15	TRBJ2-3	CATSRGGSGGQDTQYF	TGTGCCACCAGCAGAGGAGGGAGCGGGGGGCAAGATACGCAGTATTTT
-	TRBV9	TRBJ2-1	CASSVAPAASYNEQFF	TGTGCCAGCAGCGTCGCCCCAGCGGCCTCCTACAATGAGCAGTTCTTC
TRBD2	TRBV9	TRBJ2-1	CASSASGWGGNEQFF	TGTGCCAGCAGCGCCTCCGGATGGGGGGGGAATGAGCAGTTCTTC
-	TRBV5-4	TRBJ2-7	CASSGGDLGEYF	TGTGCCAGCAGCGGCGGGGACCTAGGAGAGTACTTC
-	TRBV10-3	TRBJ2-7	CAISEQNYEQYF	TGTGCCATCAGTGAACAGAACTACGAGCAGTACTTC
-	TRBV28	TRBJ1-2	CASAPGPGEVYGYTF	TGTGCCAGCGCCCCGGGCCCGGGAGAGGTCTATGGCTACACCTTC
-	TRBV5-1	TRBJ1-5	CASSLQGGGGQPQHF	TGCGCCAGCAGCTTGCAGGGAGGGGGGGGTCAGCCCCAGCATTTT
-	TRBV11-2	TRBJ2-2	CASSRSRANTGELFF	TGTGCCAGCAGCCGGAGCCGGGCGAACACCGGGGAGCTGTTTTTT
TRBD2	TRBV7-9	TRBJ2-5	CASSLNLAGEAKTQYF	TGTGCCAGCAGCTTAAATCTAGCGGGGGAAGCGAAGACCCAGTACTTC
TRBD1	TRBV9	TRBJ1-3	CASSVLQGASGNTIYF	TGTGCCAGCAGCGTATTACAGGGGGCGTCTGGAAACACCATATATTTT
-	TRBV18	TRBJ1-1	CASSPTGGSTEAFF	TGTGCCAGCTCACCTACGGGGGGCAGCACTGAAGCTTTCTTT
TRBD1	TRBV6-5	TRBJ2-7	CASRRDRGDEQYF	TGTGCCAGCCGCCGGGACAGGGGAGACGAGCAGTACTTC
TRBD2	TRBV5-1	TRBJ2-7	CASSLAGLAGGSYEQYF	TGCGCCAGCAGCTTGGCCGGTCTAGCGGGGGGCTCCTACGAGCAGTACTTC
-	TRBV5-6	TRBJ1-2	CASSFRGTYGYTF	TGTGCCAGCAGCTTTCGGGGTACCTATGGCTACACCTTC
TRBD1	TRBV7-9	TRBJ1-3	CAGAQDRGANTIYF	TGTGCCGGAGCCCAGGACAGGGGAGCAAACACCATATATTTT
-	TRBV6-5	TRBJ2-1	CASSYFLEQFF	TGTGCCAGCAGTTACTTCCTTGAGCAGTTCTTC
TRBD1	TRBV18	TRBJ1-1	CASSPVTGRMYTEAFF	TGTGCCAGCTCACCTGTGACAGGGAGAATGTACACTGAAGCTTTCTTT
TRBD1	TRBV29-1	TRBJ1-1	CSAGQGGNTEAFF	TGCAGCGCGGGACAGGGGGGGAACACTGAAGCTTTCTTT
TRBD1	TRBV5-1	TRBJ2-7	CASSFQGDRFEQYF	TGCGCCAGCAGTTTTCAGGGGGATCGATTCGAGCAGTACTTC
-	TRBV30	TRBJ1-1	CAWSVKGGRTEAFF	TGTGCCTGGAGTGTAAAGGGCGGGAGGACTGAAGCTTTCTTT
TRBD2	TRBV4-2	TRBJ2-1	CASSQAVGLAGNDEQFF	TGTGCCAGCAGCCAGGCCGTCGGACTAGCGGGAAACGATGAGCAGTTCTTC
-	TRBV9	TRBJ1-5	CASSVGGVDQPQHF	TGTGCCAGCAGCGTAGGGGGCGTGGATCAGCCCCAGCATTTT
-	TRBV4-3	TRBJ1-1	CASSQTTLRVVTEAFF	TGCGCCAGCAGCCAGACTACACTGCGGGTTGTTACTGAAGCTTTCTTT
TRBD1	TRBV7-2	TRBJ1-5	CASSFPRGSGDRANQPQHF	TGTGCCAGCAGCTTCCCTAGAGGGAGTGGAGACAGGGCGAATCAGCCCCAGCATTTT
TRBD2	TRBV5-1	TRBJ2-2	CASSLLAGGSGELFF	TGCGCCAGCAGCTTGTTAGCGGGAGGCTCCGGGGAGCTGTTTTTT
-	TRBV10-1	TRBJ2-2	CASSEAKRGTGELFF	TGCGCCAGCAGTGAGGCTAAGCGTGGCACCGGGGAGCTGTTTTTT
TRBD1	TRBV18	TRBJ2-7	CASSPVLTGGGYEQYF	TGTGCCAGCTCACCCGTACTGACAGGGGGAGGCTACGAGCAGTACTTC
-	TRBV18	TRBJ2-5	CASSPPAANQETQYF	TGTGCCAGCTCACCACCGGCGGCAAACCAAGAGACCCAGTACTTC
-	TRBV30	TRBJ1-1	CAWSARRSEAFF	TGTGCCTGGAGTGCTAGGCGAAGTGAAGCTTTCTTT
TRBD1	TRBV7-9	TRBJ1-1	CASSYTQGVGNTEAFF	TGTGCCAGCAGCTATACCCAGGGGGTTGGTAACACTGAAGCTTTCTTT
-	TRBV6-6	TRBJ2-7	CASTPGSVGGEQYF	TGTGCCAGCACTCCAGGGAGCGTCGGGGGCGAGCAGTACTTC
TRBD1	TRBV6-5	TRBJ2-1	CASSTLTLGTGEQFF	TGTGCCAGCAGCACCTTAACCCTCGGGACAGGGGAGCAGTTCTTC
-	TRBV7-7	TRBJ2-7	CASSRGRDSYEQYF	TGTGCCAGCAGCAGGGGCAGAGACTCCTACGAGCAGTACTTC
TRBD1	TRBV10-3	TRBJ2-1	CAISETIGTGGVYNEQFF	TGTGCCATCAGTGAGACAATTGGGACAGGGGGAGTCTACAATGAGCAGTTCTTC
-	TRBV5-1	TRBJ2-2	CASSFQNTGELFF	TGCGCCAGCAGCTTTCAGAACACCGGGGAGCTGTTTTTT
-	TRBV27	TRBJ2-7	CASSLKGVAYEQYF	TGTGCCAGCAGTTTAAAAGGGGTAGCCTACGAGCAGTACTTC
TRBD2	TRBV30	TRBJ2-5	CAWFPRTSGSIETQYF	TGTGCCTGGTTCCCGAGGACTAGCGGGAGTATTGAGACCCAGTACTTC
-	TRBV6-1	TRBJ2-7	CASSEGLRFLSYEQYF	TGTGCCAGCAGTGAAGGACTGCGGTTCCTATCTTACGAGCAGTACTTC
-	TRBV29-1	TRBJ1-1	CSVEKQGSYTEAFF	TGCAGCGTTGAAAAACAGGGCTCTTACACTGAAGCTTTCTTT
-	TRBV6-5	TRBJ1-3	CASNDGHGNTIYF	TGTGCCAGCAATGATGGGCATGGAAACACCATATATTTT
TRBD2	TRBV19	TRBJ2-1	CASSIIRTSGNEQFF	TGTGCCAGTAGTATTATTCGGACTAGCGGCAATGAGCAGTTCTTC
TRBD1	TRBV18	TRBJ2-5	CASSRIRTGQETQYF	TGTGCCAGTTCACGTATCCGGACAGGCCAAGAGACCCAGTACTTC
-	TRBV4-1	TRBJ1-3	CASSLRGGPGRDTGNTIYF	TGCGCCAGCAGCCTAAGGGGAGGGCCCGGCAGGGACACTGGAAACACCATATATTTT
-	TRBV18	TRBJ2-7	CASSLQVDSYEQYF	TGTGCCAGCTCACTCCAGGTTGACTCCTACGAGCAGTACTTC
TRBD1	TRBV27	TRBJ2-2	CASSFTGTGVSGELFF	TGTGCCAGCAGTTTCACCGGGACAGGGGTATCCGGGGAGCTGTTTTTT
-	TRBV5-1	TRBJ1-2	CASSLAGEIYGYTF	TGCGCCAGCAGCTTGGCCGGGGAGATCTATGGCTACACCTTC